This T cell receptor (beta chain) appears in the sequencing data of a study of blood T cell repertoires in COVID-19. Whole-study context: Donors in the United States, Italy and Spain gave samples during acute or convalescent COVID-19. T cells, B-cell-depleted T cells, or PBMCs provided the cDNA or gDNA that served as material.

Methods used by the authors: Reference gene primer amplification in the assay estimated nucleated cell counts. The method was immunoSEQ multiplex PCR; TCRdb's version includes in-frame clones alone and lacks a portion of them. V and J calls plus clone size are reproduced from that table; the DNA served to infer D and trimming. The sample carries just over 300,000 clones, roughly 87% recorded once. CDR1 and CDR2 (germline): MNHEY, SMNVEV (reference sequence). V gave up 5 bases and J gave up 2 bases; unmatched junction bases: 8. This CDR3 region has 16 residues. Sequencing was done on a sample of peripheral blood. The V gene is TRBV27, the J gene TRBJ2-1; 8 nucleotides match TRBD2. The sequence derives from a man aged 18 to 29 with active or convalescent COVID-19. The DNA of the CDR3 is TGTGCCAGCAGTAAATTAGCGGGAACCGCCTACAATGAGCAGTTCTTC. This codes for CASSKLAGTAYNEQFF.